Described below is a single TCR beta chain sequence and its context. The antigen remains unidentified. The data derive from a study of cytomegalovirus exposure and HLA in healthy donors. Study results and caveats: Donor immune exposure was known only as CMV serostatus. Cytomegalovirus association was assigned to some 160 TCR beta chains. Further analysis was carried out later, and it showed several of the most significant clusters appearing linked to common viral pathogens.

Losses at the gene ends were 0 bases for V and 6 bases for J; bases not matched to a gene: 12. In germline, CDR1 is SGDLS, CDR2 YYNGEE. The CDR3 loop spans 17 amino acids. Amplification used 60 Vbeta primers and 13 Jbeta primers. Using immunoSEQ multiplex PCR, the repertoire was profiled, and TCRdb retains in-frame clones only, with some absent. The sample has roughly 150,000 clones; roughly 70% are singletons. Sequencing was carried out using PBMCs. The J gene is TRBJ2-1, the V gene TRBV9, with 7 bases identical to TRBD2. The receptor's source is a male donor in good health and CMV-seronegative. CDR3 coding DNA: TGTGCCAGCAGCGTAGCTGTGAGCGGGATGGGGCGCAATGAGCAGTTCTTC. Translation: CASSVAVSGMGRNEQFF.